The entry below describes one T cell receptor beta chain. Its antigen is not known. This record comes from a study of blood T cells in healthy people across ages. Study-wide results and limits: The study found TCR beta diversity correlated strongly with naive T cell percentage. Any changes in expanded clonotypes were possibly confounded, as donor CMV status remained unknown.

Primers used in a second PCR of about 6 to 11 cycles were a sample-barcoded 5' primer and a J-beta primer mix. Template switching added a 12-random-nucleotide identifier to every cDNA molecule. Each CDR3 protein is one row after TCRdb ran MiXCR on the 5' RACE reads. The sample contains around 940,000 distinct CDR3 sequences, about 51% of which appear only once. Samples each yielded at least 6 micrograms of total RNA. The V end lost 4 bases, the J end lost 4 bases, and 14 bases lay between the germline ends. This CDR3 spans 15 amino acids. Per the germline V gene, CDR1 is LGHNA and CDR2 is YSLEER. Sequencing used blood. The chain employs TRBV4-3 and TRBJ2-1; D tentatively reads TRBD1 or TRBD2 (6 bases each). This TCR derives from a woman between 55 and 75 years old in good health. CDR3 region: CASSPGGQWYNEQFF. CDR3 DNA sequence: TGCGCCAGCAGCCCCGGGGGCCAATGGTACAATGAGCAGTTCTTC.